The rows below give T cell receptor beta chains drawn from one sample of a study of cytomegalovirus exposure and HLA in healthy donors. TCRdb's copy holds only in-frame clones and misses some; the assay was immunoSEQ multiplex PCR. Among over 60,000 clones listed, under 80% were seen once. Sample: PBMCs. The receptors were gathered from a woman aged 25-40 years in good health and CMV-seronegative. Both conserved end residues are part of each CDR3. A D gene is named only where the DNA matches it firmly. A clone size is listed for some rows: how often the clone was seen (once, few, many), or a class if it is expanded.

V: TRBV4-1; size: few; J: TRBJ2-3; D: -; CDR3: CASSQSGEAARGDTQYF; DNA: TGCGCCAGCAGCCAATCGGGAGAGGCGGCTAGGGGAGATACGCAGTATTTT
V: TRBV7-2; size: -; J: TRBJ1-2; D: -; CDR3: CASSDIGSDYGYTF; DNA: TGTGCCAGCAGCGATATCGGGTCCGACTATGGCTACACCTTC
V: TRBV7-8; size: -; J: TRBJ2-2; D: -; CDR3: CASIPPTRPVTGELFF; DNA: TGTGCCAGCATCCCTCCGACTAGGCCCGTAACCGGGGAGCTGTTTTTT
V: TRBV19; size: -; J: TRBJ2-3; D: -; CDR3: CASSIDARDTQYF; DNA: TGTGCCAGTAGTATAGACGCTCGGGATACGCAGTATTTT
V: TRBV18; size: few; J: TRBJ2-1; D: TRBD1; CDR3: CASSPGTAQGNEQFF; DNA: TGTGCCAGCTCACCAGGGACAGCGCAAGGGAATGAGCAGTTCTTC
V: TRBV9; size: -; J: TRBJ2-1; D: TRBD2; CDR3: CASSVGTSGYNEQFF; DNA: TGTGCCAGCAGCGTAGGGACTAGTGGTTACAATGAGCAGTTCTTC
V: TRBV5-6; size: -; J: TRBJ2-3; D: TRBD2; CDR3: CASSLAASGSTDTQYF; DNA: TGTGCCAGCAGCTTGGCTGCTAGCGGGAGCACAGATACGCAGTATTTT
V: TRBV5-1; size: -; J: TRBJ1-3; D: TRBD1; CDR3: CASSLTGTGTGNTIYF; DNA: TGCGCCAGCAGCTTGACCGGGACAGGGACTGGAAACACCATATATTTT
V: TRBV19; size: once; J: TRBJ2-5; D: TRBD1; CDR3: CASSPWTGEETQYF; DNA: TGTGCCAGTAGTCCCTGGACAGGCGAAGAGACCCAGTACTTC
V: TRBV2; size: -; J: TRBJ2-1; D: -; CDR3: CASSDGVHEQFF; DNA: TGTGCCAGCAGTGACGGGGTCCATGAGCAGTTCTTC
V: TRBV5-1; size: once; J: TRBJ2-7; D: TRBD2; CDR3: CASAPTSGSEHEQYF; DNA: TGCGCCAGCGCACCGACTAGCGGGAGTGAGCACGAGCAGTACTTC